The rows below give T cell receptor beta chains drawn from one sample of a study of patients and donors after allogeneic stem cell transplantation. TCRdb re-analysed the RT-PCR reads in MiXCR, keeping a single row per CDR3 protein. The sample shows about 160,000 distinct CDR3 sequences, approximately 28% of them seen only once. Sequenced: blood, either unsorted or a sorted T cell fraction (not recorded which). The receptors derive from a human donor who was either an allogeneic HSCT recipient or a stem cell or donor lymphocyte infusion donor (not recorded which). It is not recorded whose cells these are; they may come from a transplant donor. Both conserved end residues are part of each CDR3. Fields, in order: D gene, J gene, clone size, V gene, CDR3 protein, CDR3 DNA. The D gene is left open where the match is weak. Clone size is given for some rows only: seen once, a few or many times, or a class if the clone is expanded.

-,TRBJ2-1,-,TRBV5-6,CASSPDDNEQFF,TGTGCCAGCAGCCCGGACGACAATGAGCAGTTCTTC
-,TRBJ2-1,few,TRBV21-1,CASRGQARGYNEQFF,TGTGCCAGCAGGGGACAGGCACGGGGCTACAATGAGCAGTTCTTC
TRBD1,TRBJ2-7,-,TRBV7-3,CASSSDRGYEQYF,TGTGCCAGCAGCTCAGACAGGGGCTACGAGCAGTACTTC
-,TRBJ2-1,-,TRBV4-2,CASSQDIRGYNEQFF,TGTGCCAGCAGCCAAGATATAAGAGGCTACAATGAGCAGTTCTTC
TRBD2,TRBJ2-1,-,TRBV7-9,CASSLHTRLAGGYNEQFF,TGTGCCAGCAGCTTACACACCAGACTAGCGGGGGGCTACAATGAGCAGTTCTTC
TRBD2,TRBJ2-1,-,TRBV20-1,CSANLAGGPREQFF,TGCAGTGCTAATCTAGCGGGAGGGCCGCGAGAGCAGTTCTTC
-,TRBJ1-1,many,TRBV6-6,CASSYQPEGTEAFF,TGTGCCAGCAGTTACCAACCAGAGGGCACTGAAGCTTTCTTT
-,TRBJ1-1,-,TRBV7-8,CASSFRTDSKSIEAFF,TGTGCCAGCAGCTTTAGGACCGACAGTAAAAGTATCGAAGCTTTCTTT
-,TRBJ1-2,-,TRBV20-1,CSARPNLGPYYGYTF,TGCAGTGCTAGGCCAAATTTGGGGCCGTACTATGGCTACACCTTC
TRBD1,TRBJ1-1,-,TRBV27,CASSHRGRTEAFF,TGTGCCAGCAGTCACAGGGGGAGGACTGAAGCTTTCTTT
-,TRBJ2-7,few,TRBV7-9,CASYHSAPYEQYF,TGTGCCAGCTATCATTCGGCCCCCTACGAGCAGTACTTC
TRBD1,TRBJ1-5,many,TRBV29-1,CSAGQGSNQPQHF,TGCAGCGCGGGACAGGGTAGCAATCAGCCCCAGCATTTT
-,TRBJ2-2,-,TRBV7-2,CASSFFLVGELFF,TGTGCCAGCAGCTTTTTCCTGGTCGGGGAGCTGTTTTTT
-,TRBJ1-5,-,TRBV18,CASSPGGTPLGTQPQHF,TGTGCCAGCTCACCAGGGGGAACCCCCCTTGGAACTCAGCCCCAGCATTTT
TRBD1,TRBJ2-1,-,TRBV27,CASSSRQGPGLEQLF,TGTGCCAGCAGTTCCCGACAGGGGCCTGGACTTGAGCAGCTCTTC
-,TRBJ1-1,many,TRBV12-3/TRBV12-4,CASSFGGSNTEAFF,TGTGCCAGCAGTTTTGGGGGATCGAACACTGAAGCTTTCTTT
-,TRBJ2-7,once,TRBV27,CASSYVGGYEQYF,TGTGCCAGCAGTTATGTTGGGGGTTACGAGCAGTACTTC
-,TRBJ1-5,few,TRBV27,CASRAPYSNQPQHF,TGTGCCAGCAGAGCCCCTTATAGCAATCAGCCCCAGCATTTT
-,TRBJ2-5,few,TRBV9,CASSPGGTTVQETQYF,TGTGCCAGCAGCCCCGGAGGGACAACGGTACAAGAGACCCAGTACTTC
-,TRBJ1-5,many,TRBV11-2,CASSLGRNQPQHF,TGTGCCAGCAGCTTAGGTAGGAATCAGCCCCAGCATTTT
-,TRBJ1-1,-,TRBV7-6,CASSPFGTEAFF,TGTGCCAGCAGCCCCTTTGGCACTGAAGCTTTCTTT
-,TRBJ1-1,-,TRBV5-1,CASSLGLLNTEAFF,TGCGCCAGCAGCTTGGGACTACTGAACACTGAAGCTTTCTTT
TRBD1,TRBJ1-4,few,TRBV25-1,CASSDSGTAIEKLFF,TGTGCCAGCAGTGACTCCGGGACAGCCATTGAAAAACTGTTTTTT
-,TRBJ1-1,-,TRBV5-1,CASSLRGPNTEAFF,TGCGCCAGCAGCTTGCGGGGACCCAACACTGAAGCTTTCTTT
-,TRBJ1-1,-,TRBV28,CASIIEVGTEAFF,TGTGCCAGCATCATTGAGGTGGGGACTGAAGCTTTCTTT
-,TRBJ1-5,few,TRBV24-1,CATSEQGYNQPQHF,TGTGCCACCAGTGAGCAGGGATATAATCAGCCCCAGCATTTT
-,TRBJ1-4,many,TRBV9,CASSVSPQVEQLFF,TGTGCCAGCAGCGTGAGCCCCCAAGTCGAGCAACTGTTTTTT
-,TRBJ1-1,many,TRBV5-1,CASSLEGSPHLMNTEAFF,TGCGCCAGCAGCTTGGAAGGGTCCCCTCACTTAATGAACACTGAAGCTTTCTTT
-,TRBJ1-2,few,TRBV5-1,CASSILGDLNYGYTF,TGCGCCAGCAGTATCCTAGGGGACCTTAACTATGGCTACACCTTC
-,TRBJ2-1,-,TRBV4-1,CASSQGTGRRFF,TGCGCCAGCAGCCAGGGTACGGGGCGGCGGTTCTTC
TRBD2,TRBJ2-3,-,TRBV7-3,CASSTGTSGKANTQYF,TGTGCCAGCAGCACAGGGACTAGCGGGAAAGCGAATACGCAGTATTTT
-,TRBJ2-7,-,TRBV12-3/TRBV12-4,CASRSDGRYEQYF,TGTGCCAGCAGGAGTGACGGGCGCTACGAGCAGTACTTC
-,TRBJ1-2,few,TRBV28,CASSLAGKETYGYTF,TGTGCCAGCAGTTTGGCGGGGAAGGAGACCTATGGCTACACCTTC
-,TRBJ2-3,-,TRBV29-1,CSVLQGDTQYF,TGCAGCGTTCTACAGGGAGATACGCAGTATTTT
-,TRBJ1-1,-,TRBV20-1,CSASILREAFF,TGCAGTGCTAGTATCCTGCGGGAAGCTTTCTTT
-,TRBJ2-3,-,TRBV4-3,CASSQELALREDTQYF,TGCGCCAGCAGCCAAGAATTAGCGCTGAGAGAAGATACGCAGTATTTT
-,TRBJ1-2,-,TRBV5-8,CASSDTLPFYGYTF,TGTGCCAGCAGCGATACACTCCCGTTCTATGGCTACACCTTC
-,TRBJ2-7,-,TRBV15,CATSRDRGHYEQYF,TGTGCCACCAGCAGAGATCGGGGACACTACGAGCAGTACTTC
-,TRBJ2-1,few,TRBV24-1,CATSDLRRSYNEQFF,TGTGCCACCAGTGATTTGCGTAGAAGCTACAATGAGCAGTTCTTC
-,TRBJ1-1,few,TRBV2,CASSERFRTRGLF,TGTGCCAGCAGTGAAAGGTTTCGGACCCGGGGTCTTTTT
-,TRBJ2-5,-,TRBV10-3,CAISGPGASGTQYF,TGTGCCATCAGTGGTCCAGGGGCCAGTGGGACCCAGTACTTC
TRBD1,TRBJ2-2,-,TRBV5-1,CASRTGQGAQPIGELFF,TGCGCCAGCAGGACGGGACAGGGGGCGCAACCTATCGGGGAGCTGTTTTTT
TRBD1,TRBJ1-5,-,TRBV7-2,CASSTTGGYGSNQPQHF,TGTGCCAGCAGCACCACAGGGGGCTATGGGAGCAATCAGCCCCAGCATTTT
-,TRBJ2-1,-,TRBV2,CASNGPRGPNEQFF,TGTGCCAGCAATGGGCCTAGAGGACCCAATGAGCAGTTCTTC
-,TRBJ2-5,-,TRBV12-3/TRBV12-4,CASSLSYEETQYF,TGTGCCAGCAGTTTATCCTACGAAGAGACCCAGTACTTC
TRBD2,TRBJ2-1,-,TRBV12-3/TRBV12-4,CASRSSGTSYEQFF,TGTGCCAGCAGGTCATCCGGGACTAGCTATGAGCAGTTCTTC
-,TRBJ2-3,-,TRBV9,CASSVGNSGQTSTDTQYF,TGTGCCAGCAGCGTAGGAAATAGCGGACAAACTAGCACAGATACGCAGTATTTT
TRBD2,TRBJ2-3,many,TRBV5-1,CASAFSGSTDTQYF,TGCGCCAGCGCGTTTAGCGGGAGCACAGATACGCAGTATTTT
TRBD1,TRBJ2-1,-,TRBV7-2,CASSSQTGGYNEQFF,TGTGCCAGCAGCTCTCAGACAGGGGGCTACAATGAGCAGTTCTTC
TRBD1,TRBJ2-7,-,TRBV5-5,CASSLLGQGVYEQYF,TGTGCCAGCAGCTTGCTCGGACAGGGAGTCTACGAGCAGTACTTC
-,TRBJ1-1,-,TRBV14,CASSQGARITEAFF,TGTGCCAGCAGCCAAGGGGCCCGGATCACTGAAGCTTTCTTT
-,TRBJ1-1,many,TRBV20-1,CSARLDMNTEAFF,TGCAGTGCTAGGTTGGACATGAACACTGAAGCTTTCTTT